This paragraph reports one T cell receptor (beta chain). Its specificity is not known. Germline V gene lookup returns CDR1 LGHNA and CDR2 YSLEER. V was clipped by 6 bases and J by 5 bases, with 13 bases between them. The CDR3 covers 13 residues. The data are from a study of T cell responses to AZD1222 COVID-19 vaccine. Clones were sequenced by immunoSEQ multiplex PCR, and TCRdb holds only the in-frame ones, with some missing. The sample consists of about 73,000 clones, roughly 88% of them appearing once. Study results and limitations: No day 14 peak samples; only post-peak repertoires were characterized. Reportedly, close to half of spike-specific TCRs are directed against unmutated variant regions. Baseline seropositivity characterized only a handful of AZD1222 recipients.

The sequenced sample was peripheral blood, obtained on day 0 of AZD1222 vaccination. This TCR was recovered from an adult in good health. This chain joins TRBV4-3 and TRBJ1-1; D ambiguous. CDR3 in amino acids: CASSPGLRTEAFF. The CDR3 DNA follows: TGCGCCAGCAGTCCGGGGTTGAGAACTGAAGCTTTCTTT.